The 6 T cell receptor beta chains reported below all come from one sample, sequenced in a study of blood T cell repertoires in COVID-19. Generated by immunoSEQ multiplex PCR, the TCRdb table keeps only in-frame clones and is missing some. This table holds 200,000 to 250,000 clones, about 93% found once. Sequenced sample: peripheral blood. All receptors derive from a man in his sixties with COVID-19, enrolled during active disease.

The chain carries TRBV27 and TRBJ2-2; the D gene is possibly TRBD1 (7 bases). The germline CDR1 and CDR2 sequences are MNHEY and SMNVEV (reference sequence). The CDR3 length is 15 residues. The V gene lost 6 bases and the J gene lost 3 bases, with 14 bases spanning the gap. In DNA, the CDR3 is TGTGCCAGCAGCATACAGGGGAGGCACACCGGGGAGCTGTTTTTT. Encoded protein: CASSIQGRHTGELFF.

The V and J genes are TRBV3-1 (or the pseudogene TRBV3-2) and TRBJ1-4, with 8 bases matching TRBD1. The CDR3 runs to 15 residues. V shed 3 bases, J shed 7 bases, and the junction held 7 bases outside the gene matches. CDR1 is LGHDT and CDR2 is YNNKEL in the germline V gene (reference sequence). DNA of the CDR3: TGTGCCAGCAGCCAGACAGGGGTGCTTATTGAAAAACTGTTTTTT. It specifies CASSQTGVLIEKLFF.

The rearrangement uses TRBV5-1 and TRBJ1-2; D unresolved. The V and J ends lost 4 bases and 4 bases respectively, with 11 bases between them. The CDR3 loop spans 13 amino acids. Germline loops: CDR1 SGHRS, CDR2 YFSETQ. The CDR3 coding sequence is TGCGCCAGCAGCCCCGCGGCGAGCTATGGCTACACCTTC. Translation: CASSPAASYGYTF.

The chain recombines TRBV9 with TRBJ2-5; D gene unclear. The germline gives CDR1 SGDLS, CDR2 YYNGEE. The CDR3 is 15 residues long. The V gene lost 0 bases and the J gene lost 4 bases, with 13 bases spanning the gap. In nucleotides, the CDR3 is TGTGCCAGCAGCGTAGCTGGGTGGGCGTTAGAGACCCAGTACTTC. Protein: CASSVAGWALETQYF.

This clone was detected only once. The chain has TRBV9 and TRBJ2-3; TRBD1 matches at 8 bases. The CDR3 length is 16 residues. Germline assignment: CDR1 SGDLS and CDR2 YYNGEE. V lost 2 bases and J lost 5; bases outside the gene matches: 10. CDR3 bases: TGTGCCAGCAGCGTGGAGGGGCAGGGGGCTGAAGATACGCAGTATTTT. Its protein is CASSVEGQGAEDTQYF.

In this sample, this clone turned up once. This chain's CDR3 is CASSLGGMNTEAFF. The CDR3 DNA follows: TGTGCCAGCTCCCTGGGGGGTATGAACACTGAAGCTTTCTTT. The genes are TRBV9 and TRBJ1-1; D may be TRBD1 (5 bases). The CDR3 extends over 14 amino acids. Germline V CDR1 and CDR2: SGDLS, YYNGEE. Trimming took off 7 bases at V and 0 bases at J, with 13 bases between the two ends.